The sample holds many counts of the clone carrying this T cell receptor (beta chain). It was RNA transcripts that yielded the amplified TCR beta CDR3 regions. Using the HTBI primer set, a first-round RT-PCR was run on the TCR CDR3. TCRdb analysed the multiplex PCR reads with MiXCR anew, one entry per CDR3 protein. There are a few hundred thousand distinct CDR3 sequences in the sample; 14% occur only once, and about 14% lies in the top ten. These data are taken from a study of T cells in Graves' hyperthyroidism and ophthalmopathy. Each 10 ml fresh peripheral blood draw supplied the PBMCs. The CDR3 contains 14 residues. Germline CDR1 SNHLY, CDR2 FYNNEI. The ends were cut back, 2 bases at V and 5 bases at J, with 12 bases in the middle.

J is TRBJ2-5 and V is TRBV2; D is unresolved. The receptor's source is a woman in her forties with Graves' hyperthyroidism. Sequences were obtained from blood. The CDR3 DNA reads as TGTGCCAGCAGTGAAACCCTCATGGTTGAGACCCAGTACTTC. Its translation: CASSETLMVETQYF.